The T cell receptor beta chain under discussion was sequenced for a study of neurological immune-mediated disorders. The method for making cDNA was 5'RACE, and it used 10-nucleotide random UMIs. Each CDR3 protein gets one entry after TCRdb re-called the 5' RACE reads with MiXCR. The sample has about 46,000 distinct CDR3 sequences, 4.5% seen once. This clonotype has only a few counts. V shed 6 bases, J shed 8 bases, and the junction held 14 bases outside the gene matches. This CDR3 region has 16 residues. CDR1 is DFQATT and CDR2 is SNEGSKA in the germline V gene (reference sequence). The specimen sequenced was PBMCs. V usage is TRBV20-1 and J usage is TRBJ2-1; 12 bases align to TRBD2. This TCR derives from a woman aged 55-69 years with multiple sclerosis. CDR3 in amino acids: CSASPLLAGGQDEQFF. The CDR3, as DNA: TGCAGTGCCTCACCGCTTCTAGCGGGAGGGCAGGATGAGCAGTTCTTC.